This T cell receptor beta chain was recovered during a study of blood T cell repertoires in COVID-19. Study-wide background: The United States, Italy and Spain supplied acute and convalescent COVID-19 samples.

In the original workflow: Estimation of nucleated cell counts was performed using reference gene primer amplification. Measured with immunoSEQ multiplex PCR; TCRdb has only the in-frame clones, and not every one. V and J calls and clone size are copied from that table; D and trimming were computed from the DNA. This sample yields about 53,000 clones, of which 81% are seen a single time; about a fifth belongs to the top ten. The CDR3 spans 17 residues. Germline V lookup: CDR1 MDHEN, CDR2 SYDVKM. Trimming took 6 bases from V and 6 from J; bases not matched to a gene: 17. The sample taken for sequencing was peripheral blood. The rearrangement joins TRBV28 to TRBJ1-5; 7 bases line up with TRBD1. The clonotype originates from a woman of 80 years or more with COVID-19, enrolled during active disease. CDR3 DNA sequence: TGTGCCAGCAGCCGGCCCCTGACAGGGCCGGAGGGTCAGCCCCAGCATTTT. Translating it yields CASSRPLTGPEGQPQHF.